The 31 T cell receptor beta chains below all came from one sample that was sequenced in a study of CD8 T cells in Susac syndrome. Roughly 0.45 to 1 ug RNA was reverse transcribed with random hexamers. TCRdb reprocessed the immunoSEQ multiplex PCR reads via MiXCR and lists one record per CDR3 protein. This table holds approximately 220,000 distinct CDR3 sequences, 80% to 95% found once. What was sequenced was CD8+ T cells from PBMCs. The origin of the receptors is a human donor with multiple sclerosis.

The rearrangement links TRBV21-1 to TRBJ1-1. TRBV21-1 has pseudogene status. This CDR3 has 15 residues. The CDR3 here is CASTPMEKGKTEAFF. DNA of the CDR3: TGTGCCAGCACCCCGATGGAAAAGGGAAAAACTGAAGCTTTCTTT.

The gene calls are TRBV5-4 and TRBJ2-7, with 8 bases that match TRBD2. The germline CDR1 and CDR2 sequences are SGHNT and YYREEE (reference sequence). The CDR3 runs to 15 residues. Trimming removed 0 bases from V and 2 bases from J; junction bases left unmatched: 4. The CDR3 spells CASSLEGSGAYEQYF. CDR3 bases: TGTGCCAGCAGCTTGGAAGGTAGCGGGGCCTACGAGCAGTACTTC.

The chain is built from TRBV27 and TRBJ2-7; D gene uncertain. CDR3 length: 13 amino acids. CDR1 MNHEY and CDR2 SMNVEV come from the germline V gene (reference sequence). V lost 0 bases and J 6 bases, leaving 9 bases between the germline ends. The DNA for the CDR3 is TGTGCCAGCAGTTTATCATTTGGGATCGAGCAGTACTTC. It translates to CASSLSFGIEQYF.

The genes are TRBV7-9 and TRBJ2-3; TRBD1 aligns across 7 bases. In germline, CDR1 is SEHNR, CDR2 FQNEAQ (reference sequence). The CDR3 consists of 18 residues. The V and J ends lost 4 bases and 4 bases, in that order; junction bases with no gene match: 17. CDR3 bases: TGTGCCAGCAGCTCCAACCTATCCGGGACAGCGCATTCAGATACGCAGTATTTT. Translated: CASSSNLSGTAHSDTQYF. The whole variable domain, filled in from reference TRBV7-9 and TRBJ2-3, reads DTGVSQNPRHKITKRGQNVTFRCDPISEHNRLYWYRQTLGQGPEFLTYFQNEAQLEKSRLLSDRFSAERPKGSFSTLEIQRTEQGDSAMYLCASSSNLSGTAHSDTQYFGPGTRLTVL.

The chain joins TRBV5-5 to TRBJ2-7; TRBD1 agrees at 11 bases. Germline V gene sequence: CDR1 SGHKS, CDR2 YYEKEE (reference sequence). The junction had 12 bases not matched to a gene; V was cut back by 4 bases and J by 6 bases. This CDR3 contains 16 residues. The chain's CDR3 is CASSAGTGGQWGEQYF. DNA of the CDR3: TGTGCCAGCAGCGCAGGGACAGGGGGACAATGGGGCGAGCAGTACTTC.

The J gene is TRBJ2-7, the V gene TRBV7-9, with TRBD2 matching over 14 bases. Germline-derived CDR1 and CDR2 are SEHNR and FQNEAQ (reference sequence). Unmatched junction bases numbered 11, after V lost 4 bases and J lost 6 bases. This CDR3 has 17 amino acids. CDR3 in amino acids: CASSSTSGTSGGGEQYF. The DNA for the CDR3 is TGTGCCAGCAGCTCGACTTCCGGGACTAGCGGGGGAGGCGAGCAGTACTTC.

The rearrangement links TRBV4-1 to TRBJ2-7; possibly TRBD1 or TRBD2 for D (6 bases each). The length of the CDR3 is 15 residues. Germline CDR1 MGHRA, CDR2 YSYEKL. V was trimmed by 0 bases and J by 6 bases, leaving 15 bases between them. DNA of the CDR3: TGCGCCAGCAGCCAAGACGGAGGGGGGATCTTCGAGCAGTACTTC. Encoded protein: CASSQDGGGIFEQYF.

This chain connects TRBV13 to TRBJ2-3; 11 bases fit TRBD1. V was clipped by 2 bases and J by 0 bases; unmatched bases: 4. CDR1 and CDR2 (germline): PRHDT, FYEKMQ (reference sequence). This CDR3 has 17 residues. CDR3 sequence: CASSLPGTGGSTDTQYF. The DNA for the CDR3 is TGTGCCAGCAGCTTACCCGGGACAGGGGGTAGCACAGATACGCAGTATTTT.

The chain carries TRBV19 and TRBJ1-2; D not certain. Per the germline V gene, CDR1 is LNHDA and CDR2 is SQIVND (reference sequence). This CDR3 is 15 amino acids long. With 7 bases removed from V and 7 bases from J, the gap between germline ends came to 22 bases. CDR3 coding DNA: TGTGCCAGTATCCCCTATGACACGGCGGCGTTTGGCTACACCTTC. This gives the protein CASIPYDTAAFGYTF.

The CDR3 spells CASSSLTGDQPQHF. The CDR3 nucleotides are TGTGCCAGCAGCTCTCTGACAGGGGATCAGCCCCAGCATTTT. The chain carries TRBV7-9 and TRBJ1-5; 8 nucleotides line up with TRBD1. The CDR3 has 14 residues. CDR1 SEHNR and CDR2 FQNEAQ come from the germline V gene (reference sequence). V trimming: 4 bases; J trimming: 5 bases; junction bases outside the gene matches: 4. Variable domain in full (rest from reference TRBV7-9 and TRBJ1-5): DTGVSQNPRHKITKRGQNVTFRCDPISEHNRLYWYRQTLGQGPEFLTYFQNEAQLEKSRLLSDRFSAERPKGSFSTLEIQRTEQGDSAMYLCASSSLTGDQPQHFGDGTRLSIL.

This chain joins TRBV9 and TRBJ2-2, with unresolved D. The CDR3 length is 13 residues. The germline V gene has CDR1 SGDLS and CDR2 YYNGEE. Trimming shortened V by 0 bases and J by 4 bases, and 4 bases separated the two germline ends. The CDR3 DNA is TGTGCCAGCAGCGTAGTTGTCACCGGGGAGCTGTTTTTT. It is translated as CASSVVVTGELFF.

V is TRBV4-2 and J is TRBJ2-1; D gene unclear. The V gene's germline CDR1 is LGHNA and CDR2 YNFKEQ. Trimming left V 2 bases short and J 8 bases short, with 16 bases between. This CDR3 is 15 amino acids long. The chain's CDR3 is CASSQNPNYGYEQFF. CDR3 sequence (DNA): TGTGCCAGCAGCCAAAATCCCAACTATGGCTATGAGCAGTTCTTC.

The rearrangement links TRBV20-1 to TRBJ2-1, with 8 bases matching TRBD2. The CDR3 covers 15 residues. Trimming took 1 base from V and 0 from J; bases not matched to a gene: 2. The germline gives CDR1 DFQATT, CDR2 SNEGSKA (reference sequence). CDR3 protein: CSARGGGSSYNEQFF. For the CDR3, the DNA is TGCAGTGCTAGAGGCGGGGGGAGCTCCTACAATGAGCAGTTCTTC.

The CDR3 is CSVESLEGGVTGELFF. CDR3 sequence (DNA): TGCAGCGTTGAGAGCTTGGAGGGAGGGGTCACCGGGGAGCTGTTTTTT. The rearrangement uses TRBV29-1 and TRBJ2-2, with 7 bases identical to TRBD2. This CDR3 region has 16 residues. The V and J ends lost 3 bases and 4 bases, in that order; junction bases with no gene match: 11. Germline loops: CDR1 SQVTM, CDR2 ANQGSEA.

The CDR3 DNA sequence: TGTGCCACCAGTGATTCGGTTGCCTACGAGCAGTACTTC. This translates into CATSDSVAYEQYF. The rearrangement uses TRBV24-1 and TRBJ2-7, with D unclear. Germline loops: CDR1 KGHDR, CDR2 SFDVKD. The germline V and J ends were trimmed by 2 bases and 2 bases, with 6 bases remaining between them. The CDR3 is 13 residues long.

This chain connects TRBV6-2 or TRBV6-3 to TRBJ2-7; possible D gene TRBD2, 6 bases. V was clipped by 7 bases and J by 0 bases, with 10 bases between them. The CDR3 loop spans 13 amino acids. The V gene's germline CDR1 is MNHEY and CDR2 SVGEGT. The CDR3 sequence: CASIGGDSYEQYF. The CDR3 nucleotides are TGTGCCAGCATAGGAGGGGACTCCTACGAGCAGTACTTC.

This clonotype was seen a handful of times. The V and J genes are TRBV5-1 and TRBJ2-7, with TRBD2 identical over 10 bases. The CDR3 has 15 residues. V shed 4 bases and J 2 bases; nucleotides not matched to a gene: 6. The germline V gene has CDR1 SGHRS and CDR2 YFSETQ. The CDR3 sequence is CASSPLAGGTYEQYF. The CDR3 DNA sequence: TGCGCCAGCAGCCCATTAGCGGGAGGCACCTACGAGCAGTACTTC.

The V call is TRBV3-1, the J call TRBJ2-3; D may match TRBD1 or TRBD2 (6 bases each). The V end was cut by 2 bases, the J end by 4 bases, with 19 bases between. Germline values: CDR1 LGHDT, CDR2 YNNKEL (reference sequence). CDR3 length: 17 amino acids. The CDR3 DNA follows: TGTGCCAGCAGCCAATTCCGGGACAACCGGGAGTCAGATACGCAGTATTTT. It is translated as CASSQFRDNRESDTQYF.

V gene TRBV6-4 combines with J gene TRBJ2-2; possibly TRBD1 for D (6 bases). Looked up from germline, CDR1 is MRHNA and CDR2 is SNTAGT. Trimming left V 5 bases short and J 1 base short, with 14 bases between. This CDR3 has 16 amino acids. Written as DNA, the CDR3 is TGTGCCAGCAGTACGTGGGGACACAAGAACACCGGGGAGCTGTTTTTT. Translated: CASSTWGHKNTGELFF.

CDR3 in DNA: TGTGCCAGCAGCGTAGCGCGGGGGGACACTGAAGCTTTCTTT. Encoded protein: CASSVARGDTEAFF. The chain uses TRBV9 and TRBJ1-1, with D possibly TRBD1 on 5 matching bases. Germline V gene sequence: CDR1 SGDLS, CDR2 YYNGEE. This CDR3 is 14 amino acids long. V lost 0 bases and J lost 3, with 9 bases in between.

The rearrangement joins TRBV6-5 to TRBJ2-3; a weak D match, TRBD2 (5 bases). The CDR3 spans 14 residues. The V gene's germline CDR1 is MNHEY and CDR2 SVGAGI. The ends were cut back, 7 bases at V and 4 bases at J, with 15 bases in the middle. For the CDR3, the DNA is TGTGCCAGCAAGTCCCCCCGAGGGTCAGATACGCAGTATTTT. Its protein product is CASKSPRGSDTQYF.

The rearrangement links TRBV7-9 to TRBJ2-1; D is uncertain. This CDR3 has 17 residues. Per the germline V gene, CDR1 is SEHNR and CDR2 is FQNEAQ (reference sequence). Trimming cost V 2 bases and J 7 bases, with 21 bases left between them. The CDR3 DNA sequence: TGTGCCAGCAGCTTACAAGCGCCCGGGCTAGGCGCTAATGAGCAGTTCTTC. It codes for CASSLQAPGLGANEQFF.

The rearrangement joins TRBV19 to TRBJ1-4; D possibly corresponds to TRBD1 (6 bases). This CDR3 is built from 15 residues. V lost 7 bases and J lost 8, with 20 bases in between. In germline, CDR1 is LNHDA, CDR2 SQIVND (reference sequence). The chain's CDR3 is CASTPRWGAREKLFF. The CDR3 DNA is TGTGCCAGTACCCCGCGGTGGGGGGCGCGAGAAAAACTGTTTTTT.

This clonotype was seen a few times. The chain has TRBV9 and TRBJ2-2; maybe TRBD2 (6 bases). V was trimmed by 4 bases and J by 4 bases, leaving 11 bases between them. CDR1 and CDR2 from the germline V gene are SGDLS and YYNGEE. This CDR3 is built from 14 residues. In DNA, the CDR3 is TGTGCCAGCAGCCCCGGGACTGGCACCGGGGAGCTGTTTTTT. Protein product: CASSPGTGTGELFF.

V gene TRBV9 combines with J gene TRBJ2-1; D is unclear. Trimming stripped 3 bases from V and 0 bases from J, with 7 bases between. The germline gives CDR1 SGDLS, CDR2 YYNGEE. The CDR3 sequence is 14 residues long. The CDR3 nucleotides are TGTGCCAGCAGCGGAAGCAACTCCTACAATGAGCAGTTCTTC. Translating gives CASSGSNSYNEQFF.

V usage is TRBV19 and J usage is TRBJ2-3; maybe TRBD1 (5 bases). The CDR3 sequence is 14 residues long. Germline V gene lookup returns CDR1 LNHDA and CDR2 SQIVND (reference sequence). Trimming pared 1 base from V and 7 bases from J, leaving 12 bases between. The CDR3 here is CASSIAQGFNTQYF. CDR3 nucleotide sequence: TGTGCCAGTAGTATAGCCCAGGGTTTTAATACGCAGTATTTT.

The CDR3 loop is CASSPTLPNSYEQYF. The DNA for the CDR3 is TGTGCCAGCAGCCCAACATTACCCAACTCCTACGAGCAGTACTTC. The V and J genes are TRBV5-6 and TRBJ2-7; D is ambiguous. The CDR3 is 15 residues long. Germline values: CDR1 SGHDT, CDR2 YYEEEE. Trimming shortened V by 4 bases and J by 0 bases, and 14 bases separated the two germline ends.

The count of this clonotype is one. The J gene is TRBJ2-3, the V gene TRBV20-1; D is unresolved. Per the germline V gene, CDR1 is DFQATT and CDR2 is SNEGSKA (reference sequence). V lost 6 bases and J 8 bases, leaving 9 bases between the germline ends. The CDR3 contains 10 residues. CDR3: CSAVFGTQYF. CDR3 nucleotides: TGCAGTGCCGTATTCGGTACGCAGTATTTT.

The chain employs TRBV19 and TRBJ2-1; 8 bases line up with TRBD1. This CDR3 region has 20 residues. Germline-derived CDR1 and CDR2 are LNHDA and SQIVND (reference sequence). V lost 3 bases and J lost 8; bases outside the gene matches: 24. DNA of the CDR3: TGTGCCAGTAGTATCCCTTGGAAAGACCGGGACAGGTTGGGAAGCGATGAGCAGTTCTTC. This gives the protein CASSIPWKDRDRLGSDEQFF.

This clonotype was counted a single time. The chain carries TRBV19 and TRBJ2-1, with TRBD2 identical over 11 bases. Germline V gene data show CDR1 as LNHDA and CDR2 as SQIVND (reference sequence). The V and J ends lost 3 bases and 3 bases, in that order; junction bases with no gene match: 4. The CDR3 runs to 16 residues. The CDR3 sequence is CASSIQTSGDYNEQFF. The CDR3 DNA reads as TGTGCCAGTAGTATCCAGACTAGCGGGGACTACAATGAGCAGTTCTTC.

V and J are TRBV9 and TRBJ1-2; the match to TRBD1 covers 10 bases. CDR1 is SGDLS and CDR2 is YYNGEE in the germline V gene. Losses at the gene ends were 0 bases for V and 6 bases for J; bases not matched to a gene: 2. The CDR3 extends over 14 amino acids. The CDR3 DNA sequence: TGTGCCAGCAGCGTAGGCGGGACAGGGGATGGCTACACCTTC. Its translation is CASSVGGTGDGYTF.